The 14 T cell receptor beta chains given below trace back to one sample, sequenced in a study of control samples from healthy donors and cancer patients. The table came from immunoSEQ multiplex PCR; TCRdb's copy has only in-frame clones and leaves some out. The sample consists of 100,000 to 150,000 clones, roughly 89% of them appearing once. Sequencing was performed on blood. These receptors all stem from a man aged 30 to 39 in good health.

The genes are TRBV9 and TRBJ1-1; possibly TRBD1 for D (5 bases). V lost 3 bases and J 8 bases, leaving 20 bases between the germline ends. The CDR3 totals 15 residues. From germline, CDR1 is SGDLS and CDR2 YYNGEE. DNA of the CDR3: TGTGCCAGCAGCGCCGGGACGGCCTGGGAGTGGGAAGCTTTCTTT. Its translation is CASSAGTAWEWEAFF. Supplemented by reference TRBV9 and TRBJ1-1, the full variable domain reads DSGVTQTPKHLITATGQRVTLRCSPRSGDLSVYWYQQSLDQGLQFLIQYYNGEERAKGNILERFSAQQFPDLHSELNLSSLELGDSALYFCASSAGTAWEWEAFFGQGTRLTVV.

V and J are TRBV6-5 and TRBJ1-5; D is possibly TRBD1 (5 bases). The CDR3 is 15 amino acids. Trimming pared 6 bases from V and 2 bases from J, leaving 14 bases between. Germline V gene sequence: CDR1 MNHEY, CDR2 SVGAGI. CDR3 loop: CASRRGGGGNQPQHF. CDR3 nucleotide sequence: TGTGCCAGCAGGCGAGGTGGGGGGGGCAATCAGCCCCAGCATTTT.

The V and J genes are TRBV4-1 and TRBJ1-1; TRBD1 aligns across 9 bases. The ends lost 1 base at V and 1 base at J; junction bases unmatched: 7. Germline CDR1 is MGHRA and CDR2 is YSYEKL. This CDR3 has 17 residues. CDR3 in amino acids: CASSQGLQGAWNTEAFF. The CDR3, as DNA: TGCGCCAGCAGCCAAGGACTACAGGGGGCGTGGAACACTGAAGCTTTCTTT.

This chain uses TRBV5-1 with TRBJ1-2, with 7 bases identical to TRBD1. V lost 4 bases to trimming and J lost 8 bases; unmatched junction nucleotides: 17. The germline CDR1 and CDR2 sequences are SGHRS and YFSETQ. CDR3 length: 16 amino acids. DNA for the CDR3: TGCGCCAGCAGCCCCGGCTCGACAGGGACGGGGGTGGGCTACACCTTC. Translating it yields CASSPGSTGTGVGYTF. The whole variable domain, filled in from reference TRBV5-1 and TRBJ1-2, reads KAGVTQTPRYLIKTRGQQVTLSCSPISGHRSVSWYQQTPGQGLQFLFEYFSETQRNKGNFPGRFSGRQFSNSRSEMNVSTLELGDSALYLCASSPGSTGTGVGYTFGSGTRLTVV.

The chain has TRBV24-1 and TRBJ2-2, with 7 bases that match TRBD1. V gave up 4 bases and J gave up 0 bases; unmatched junction bases: 4. Germline lookup yields CDR1 KGHDR and CDR2 SFDVKD. The CDR3 covers 16 residues. The DNA of the CDR3 is TGTGCCACCAGTGAGTATGGACAGGCGAACACCGGGGAGCTGTTTTTT. This encodes CATSEYGQANTGELFF.

CDR3 in DNA: TGTGCCAGCAGCTTAGACTCCTTGGGCGGGGAGCTGTTTTTT. Translated: CASSLDSLGGELFF. The V gene is TRBV7-3, the J gene TRBJ2-2; D gene unclear. Trimming shortened V by 2 bases and J by 7 bases, and 11 bases separated the two germline ends. The CDR3 loop spans 14 amino acids. Germline CDR1 reads SGHTA; CDR2 reads FQGTGA.

The V gene is TRBV4-1, the J gene TRBJ1-2; D remains unclear. The CDR3 sequence is 12 residues long. The germline V gene encodes CDR1 MGHRA and CDR2 YSYEKL. V was shortened by 4 bases and J by 5 bases, with 8 bases between the two germline ends. The CDR3 DNA follows: TGCGCCAGCAGCCGAGAGAAGTATGGCTACACCTTC. Translating it yields CASSREKYGYTF.

The J gene is TRBJ2-5, the V gene TRBV29-1, with D possibly matching TRBD1 (5 bases). V was cut by 7 bases and J by 3 bases, with 12 bases left in between. This CDR3 is built from 12 residues. CDR1 is SQVTM, CDR2 ANQGSEA, per germline. This CDR3 reads CSGAPGKETQYF. CDR3 DNA sequence: TGCAGCGGTGCTCCAGGGAAAGAGACCCAGTACTTC.

This clone was recorded a few times. This rearrangement joins TRBV5-1 to TRBJ1-2, with 9 positions matching TRBD1. Per germline, CDR1 SGHRS and CDR2 YFSETQ. Trimming cost V 1 base and J 6 bases; bases outside gene matches: 4. The CDR3 runs to 14 residues. CDR3 bases: TGCGCCAGCAGCTTGATGGGGACAGGGCATGGCTACACCTTC. Translated, it gives CASSLMGTGHGYTF.

This chain uses TRBV5-1 with TRBJ2-7, with D hard to call. The CDR3 sequence is 16 residues long. V was pared by 2 bases and J by 6 bases, with 21 bases between. Germline V gene lookup returns CDR1 SGHRS and CDR2 YFSETQ. CDR3 bases: TGCGCCAGCAGCTTTATCGCGGCCCCCACGCGGAGCGAGCAGTACTTC. Translation: CASSFIAAPTRSEQYF.

By share of the sample, this clone is medium-sized. The chain employs TRBV7-8 and TRBJ1-6; D remains unclear. The V gene lost 1 base and the J gene lost 9 bases, with 13 bases spanning the gap. CDR1 is SGHVS, CDR2 FQNEAQ, per germline. The CDR3 length is 15 residues. CDR3 amino acids: CASSLELGIGSPLHF. The CDR3, as DNA: TGTGCCAGCAGCTTAGAACTTGGAATTGGTTCACCCCTCCACTTT.

Only one count was recorded for this clone. This chain joins TRBV24-1 and TRBJ1-1; no clear D. CDR1 KGHDR and CDR2 SFDVKD come from the germline V gene. The V and J ends lost 9 bases and 1 base respectively, with 8 bases between them. This CDR3 spans 12 amino acids. Here the CDR3 reads CATCGRNTEAFF. CDR3 bases: TGTGCCACCTGCGGACGGAACACTGAAGCTTTCTTT.

The chain recombines TRBV24-1 with TRBJ2-1, with TRBD2 identical over 7 bases. Losses at the gene ends were 4 bases for V and 7 bases for J; bases not matched to a gene: 12. Per germline, CDR1 KGHDR and CDR2 SFDVKD. The CDR3 is 16 residues long. The CDR3 protein is CATSDRAGVIGNEQFF. The CDR3 nucleotides read TGTGCCACCAGTGACAGGGCGGGGGTGATAGGGAATGAGCAGTTCTTC.

This sequence joins TRBV6-1 and TRBJ1-5; 7 bases agree with TRBD1. V was pared by 3 bases and J by 4 bases, with 3 bases of the junction left unmatched. CDR3 length: 14 amino acids. Germline V gene lookup returns CDR1 MNHNS and CDR2 SASEGT. CDR3 protein: CASSDGTANQPQHF. The DNA of the CDR3 is TGTGCCAGCAGTGATGGGACAGCAAATCAGCCCCAGCATTTT.